These T cell receptor beta chains were read from a single sample in a study of blood T cell repertoires in COVID-19. TCRdb keeps only in-frame clones here, not all; method: immunoSEQ multiplex PCR. The sample consists of 89,000 or so clones, about 95% of them appearing once. Sequencing input: peripheral blood. All receptors derive from a human donor with active COVID-19. The donor label of this sample is uncertain. Each CDR3 is given with its conserved first and last residue. The D gene is left open where the match is weak. Expanded clones get a size class; other rows say once, few or many, or leave the size out.

v_call	d_call	j_call	clone_size	cdr3_nt	cdr3_aa
TRBV18	TRBD1	TRBJ1-2	.	TGTGCCAGCTCACGGGACAGAGAATTCTATGGCTACACCTTC	CASSRDREFYGYTF
TRBV11-3	.	TRBJ2-7	.	TGTGCCAGCAGCTTATTGTTGTCGTCCTACGAGCAGTACTTC	CASSLLLSSYEQYF
TRBV7-9	TRBD2	TRBJ2-1	.	TGTGCCAGCTCGAGCCAGGGACTAGCGGGAGATAATGAGCAGTTCTTC	CASSSQGLAGDNEQFF
TRBV4-2	.	TRBJ1-2	.	TGTGCCAGCAGCCAGAGGGAGTCTAACTATGGCTACACCTTC	CASSQRESNYGYTF
TRBV6-5	.	TRBJ2-1	.	TGTGCCAGCACCAGAGAGCACAGCTCCTACAATGAGCAGTTCTTC	CASTREHSSYNEQFF
TRBV5-5	.	TRBJ1-5	.	TGTGCCAGCAGCTTTTCAGGGTATTCGGGTCAGCCCCAGCATTTT	CASSFSGYSGQPQHF
TRBV6-5	TRBD2	TRBJ2-1	.	TGTGCCAGCAGCCTAGCGGGAGGTCGGTATGAGCAGTTCTTC	CASSLAGGRYEQFF
TRBV18	TRBD1	TRBJ1-5	.	TGTGCCAGCTCACCGGACCTGGGACAGAGCAATCAGCCCCAGCATTTT	CASSPDLGQSNQPQHF
TRBV5-5	.	TRBJ1-6	.	TGTGCCAGCAGCTTGACAGAAGAGCCAAATTCACCCCTCCACTTT	CASSLTEEPNSPLHF
TRBV29-1	.	TRBJ2-1	.	TGCAGCGTTGAGTTCGGGGGTAGGAATGAGCAGTTCTTC	CSVEFGGRNEQFF
TRBV15	TRBD1	TRBJ2-7	.	TGTGCCACCAGCAGAGATCAGGGGGTTGGCGAGCAGTACTTC	CATSRDQGVGEQYF
TRBV2	.	TRBJ1-5	few	TGTGCCAGCAGTGCGCGGGTCAATCAGCCCCAGCATTTT	CASSARVNQPQHF
TRBV7-7	.	TRBJ2-1	.	TGTGCCAGCAGCCCTGGGGGGAACAATGAGCAGTTCTTC	CASSPGGNNEQFF
TRBV6-2/TRBV6-3	.	TRBJ2-2	.	TGTGCCAGCAGTTATTGGAGGCCGAACACCGGGGAGCTGTTTTTT	CASSYWRPNTGELFF
TRBV3-1/TRBV3-2	.	TRBJ1-2	.	TGTGCCAGCAGCCAAGAATTGGGCAGGGACTATGGCTACACCTTC	CASSQELGRDYGYTF
TRBV5-1	TRBD1	TRBJ2-1	.	TGCGCCAGCAGCGCCGACAGGGGACGACAGTTCTTC	CASSADRGRQFF
TRBV21-1	.	TRBJ2-7	.	TGTGCCAGCAGCAAAGCTAGGGACTCTTCCTACGAGCAGTACTTC	CASSKARDSSYEQYF
TRBV10-2	.	TRBJ1-1	.	TGCGCCAGCATACAAGACAGCCCCCCTGGAGCTTTCTTT	CASIQDSPPGAFF
TRBV3-1/TRBV3-2	.	TRBJ1-2	few	TGTGCCAGCAGCCATGGCCTTTCCGTCTATGGCTACACCTTC	CASSHGLSVYGYTF
TRBV28	TRBD1	TRBJ1-5	.	TGTGCCAGCAGTTTGACCGGGACAGGGGGAATTGGCAATCAGCCCCAGCATTTT	CASSLTGTGGIGNQPQHF